The clone carrying this TCR beta chain was picked up a small number of times. The antigen is not known. These data are taken from a study of T cells in Graves' hyperthyroidism and ophthalmopathy. Study as a whole: At initial diagnosis, before any treatment had begun, peripheral blood was obtained. Findings and limits, study-wide: Ophthalmopathy prediction by the model preceded onset by a median approximately six months. Most expanded thyroid clonotypes above 0.001 also appeared in blood.

Using RNA transcripts as the source, TCR beta CDR3 regions were amplified. The HTBI primer set was used in a first-round RT-PCR of the TCR CDR3. Using its own MiXCR run on the multiplex PCR reads, TCRdb lists one record per CDR3 protein. Of some 720,000 distinct CDR3 sequences in the sample, about a sixth were seen once. PBMCs stemmed from 10 ml fresh peripheral blood. This CDR3 is 13 amino acids long. V lost 6 bases and J lost 15, with 21 bases in between. Per the germline V gene, CDR1 is MDHEN and CDR2 is SYDVKM. What was sequenced was blood. This chain connects TRBV28 to TRBJ1-5, with D hard to call. This sequence was found in a man younger than 35 with Graves' hyperthyroidism. The CDR3 nucleotides are TGTGCCAGCAGACACAACCTACAGACCCCTTGGCATTTT. Protein: CASRHNLQTPWHF.